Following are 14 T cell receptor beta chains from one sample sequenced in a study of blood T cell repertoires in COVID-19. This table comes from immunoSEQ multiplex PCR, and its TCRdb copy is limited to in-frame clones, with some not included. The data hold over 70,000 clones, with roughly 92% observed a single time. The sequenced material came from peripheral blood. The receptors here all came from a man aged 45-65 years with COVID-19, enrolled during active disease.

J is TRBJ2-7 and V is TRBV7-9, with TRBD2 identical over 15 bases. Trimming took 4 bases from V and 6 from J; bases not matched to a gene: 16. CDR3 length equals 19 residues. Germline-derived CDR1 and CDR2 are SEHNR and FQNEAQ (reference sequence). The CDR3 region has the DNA TGTGCCAGCAGCTCTCCGGACACTGGACTAGCGGGAGGGCCTAGCGAGCAGTACTTC. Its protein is CASSSPDTGLAGGPSEQYF.

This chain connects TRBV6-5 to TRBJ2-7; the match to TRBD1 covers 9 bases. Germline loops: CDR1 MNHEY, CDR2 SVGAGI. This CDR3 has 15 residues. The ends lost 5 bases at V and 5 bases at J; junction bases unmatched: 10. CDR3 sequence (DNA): TGTGCCAGCAGTATAAACTGGACAGGGGCCCACGAGCAGTACGTC. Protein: CASSINWTGAHEQYV.

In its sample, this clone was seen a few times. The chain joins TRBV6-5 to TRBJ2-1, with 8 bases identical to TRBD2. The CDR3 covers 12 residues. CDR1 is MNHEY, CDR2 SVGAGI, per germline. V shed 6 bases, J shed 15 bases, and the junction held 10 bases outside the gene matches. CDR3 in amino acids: CASSSTGTRLFF. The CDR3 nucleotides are TGTGCCAGCAGCTCAACCGGGACTAGACTGTTCTTC.

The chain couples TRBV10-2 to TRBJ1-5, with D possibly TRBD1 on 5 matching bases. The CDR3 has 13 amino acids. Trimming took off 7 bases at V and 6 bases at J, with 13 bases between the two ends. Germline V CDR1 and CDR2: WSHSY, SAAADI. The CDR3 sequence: CASIGGLGQPQHF. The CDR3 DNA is TGCGCCAGCATCGGGGGGTTGGGTCAGCCCCAGCATTTT.

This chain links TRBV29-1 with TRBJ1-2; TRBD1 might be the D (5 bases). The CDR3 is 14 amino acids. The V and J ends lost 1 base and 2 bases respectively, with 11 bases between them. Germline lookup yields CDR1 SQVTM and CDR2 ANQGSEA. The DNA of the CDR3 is TGCAGCGTTGAAGGCGGGACCGGCAACTATGGCTACACCTTC. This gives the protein CSVEGGTGNYGYTF.

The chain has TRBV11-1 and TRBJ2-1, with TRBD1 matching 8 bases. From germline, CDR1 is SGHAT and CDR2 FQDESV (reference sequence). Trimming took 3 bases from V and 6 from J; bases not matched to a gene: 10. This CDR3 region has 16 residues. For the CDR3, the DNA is TGTGCCAGCAGCTTCCTCCCTTCCGGGACAGGCAATGAGCAGTTCTTC. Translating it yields CASSFLPSGTGNEQFF.

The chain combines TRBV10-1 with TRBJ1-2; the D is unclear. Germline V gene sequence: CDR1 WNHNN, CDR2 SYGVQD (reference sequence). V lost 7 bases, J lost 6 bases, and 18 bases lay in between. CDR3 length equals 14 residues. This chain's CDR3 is CASNAEGGRDGYTF. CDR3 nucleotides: TGCGCCAGCAACGCGGAGGGAGGGAGGGATGGCTACACCTTC.

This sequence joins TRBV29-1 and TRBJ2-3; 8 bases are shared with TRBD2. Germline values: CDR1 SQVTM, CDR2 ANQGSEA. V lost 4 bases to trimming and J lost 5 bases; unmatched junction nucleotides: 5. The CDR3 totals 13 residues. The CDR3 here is CSVATGGIDTQYF. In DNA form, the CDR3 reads TGCAGCGTTGCAACGGGGGGGATAGATACGCAGTATTTT.

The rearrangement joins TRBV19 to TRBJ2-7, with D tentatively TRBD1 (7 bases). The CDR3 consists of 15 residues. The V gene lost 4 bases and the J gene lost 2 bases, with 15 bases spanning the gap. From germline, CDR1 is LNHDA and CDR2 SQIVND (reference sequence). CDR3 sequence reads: CASSSPAGGTYEQYF. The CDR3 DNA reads TGTGCCAGTAGTAGCCCGGCAGGGGGGACCTACGAGCAGTACTTC.

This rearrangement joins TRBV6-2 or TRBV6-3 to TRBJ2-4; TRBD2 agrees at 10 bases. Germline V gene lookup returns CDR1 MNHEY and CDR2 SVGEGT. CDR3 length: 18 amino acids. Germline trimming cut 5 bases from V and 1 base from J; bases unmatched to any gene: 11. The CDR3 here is CASSSGRERLSAKNIQYF. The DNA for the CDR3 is TGTGCCAGCAGTAGCGGGAGGGAGAGGCTATCGGCCAAAAACATTCAGTACTTC.

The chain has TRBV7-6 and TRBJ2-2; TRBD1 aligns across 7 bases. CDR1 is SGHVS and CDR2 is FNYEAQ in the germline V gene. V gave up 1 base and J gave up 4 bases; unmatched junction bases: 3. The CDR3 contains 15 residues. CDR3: CASSLGQGGTGELFF. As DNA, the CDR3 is TGTGCCAGCAGCTTAGGACAGGGTGGCACCGGGGAGCTGTTTTTT.

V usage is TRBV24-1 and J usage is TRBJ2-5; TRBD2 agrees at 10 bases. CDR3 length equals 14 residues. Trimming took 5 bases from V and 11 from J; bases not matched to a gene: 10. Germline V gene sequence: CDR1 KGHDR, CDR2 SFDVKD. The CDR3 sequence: CATSGLAGEGMQYF. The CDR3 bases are TGTGCCACCAGTGGGCTAGCGGGAGAGGGGATGCAGTACTTC.

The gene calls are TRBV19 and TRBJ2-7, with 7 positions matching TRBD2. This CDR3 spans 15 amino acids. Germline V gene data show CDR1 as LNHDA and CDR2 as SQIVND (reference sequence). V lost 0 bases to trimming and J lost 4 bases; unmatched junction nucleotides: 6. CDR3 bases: TGTGCCAGTAGTATAGAAGCGGGGCCGGCATACGAGCAGTACGTC. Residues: CASSIEAGPAYEQYV.

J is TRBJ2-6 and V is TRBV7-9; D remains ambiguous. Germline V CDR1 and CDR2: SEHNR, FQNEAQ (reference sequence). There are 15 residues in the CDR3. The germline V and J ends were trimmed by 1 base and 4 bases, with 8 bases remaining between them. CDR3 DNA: TGTGCCAGCAGCTTAGGGCACACAGGGGCCAACGTCCTGACTTTC. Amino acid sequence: CASSLGHTGANVLTF. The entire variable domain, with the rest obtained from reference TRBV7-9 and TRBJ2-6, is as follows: DTGVSQNPRHKITKRGQNVTFRCDPISEHNRLYWYRQTLGQGPEFLTYFQNEAQLEKSRLLSDRFSAERPKGSFSTLEIQRTEQGDSAMYLCASSLGHTGANVLTFGAGSRLTVL.